The subject of this entry is one T cell receptor (beta chain). TCR beta libraries used about 2 micrograms of genomic DNA from cryopreserved PBMCs. This sample stems from a study of cytotoxic CD8 clonotypes in ibrutinib-treated CLL. TCRdb's table, derived via immunoSEQ multiplex PCR, lists solely in-frame clones and lacks some. The table lists 130,000 to 150,000 clones, approximately 81% of them singletons, with more than 10% in the top ten. The clonotype originates from a human donor with chronic lymphocytic leukemia. The material sequenced was PBMCs, taken after 12 months of ibrutinib treatment.

The CDR3 is CAWRAESNEKLFF. CDR3 in DNA: TGTGCCTGGAGGGCAGAGTCTAATGAAAAACTGTTTTTT. The gene calls are TRBV30 and TRBJ1-4; D gene unclear. The CDR3 is 13 amino acids. Looked up from germline, CDR1 is GTSNPN and CDR2 is SVGIG (reference sequence). Trimming took 3 bases from V and 3 from J, leaving 8 bases between them.